Detailed here is one T cell receptor (beta chain). This clone was counted a single time. Its antigen remains unidentified. One base away there is no much larger clone; base qualities are not given. The time point tag for this specimen amounts to: about 28 days (+/-7) after the second vaccine dose. AZD1222 recipients given second doses at about 4 weeks or at about 12 weeks were pooled, since spike-specific TCR depth and breadth were not found to differ between the two schedules. Vaccinee samples were obtained from the UK trials COV001 and COV002, which included a single-blind randomized controlled phase 2/3 trial of AZD1222 (ChAdOx1 nCoV-19) in healthy adults. For TCRbeta chain sequencing, PBMC samples were collected from trial participants at day 0 and at day 28 after the second dose. The CDR3 regions of human TCRbeta chains were subjected to immunosequencing. As for how the authors treated the data: Repertoire TCRs were checked for matches against a reference library of SARS-CoV-2-specific TCRs that had been generated using the MIRA antigen-specificity platform. Breadth meant the fraction of unique TCRs that were SARS-CoV-2-associated, whereas depth meant the fraction of total T cells that were SARS-CoV-2-associated. Using the MIRA data, every spike-specific TCR was mapped to the spike region that the TCR reacted to and assigned to either a CD4 or a CD8 class. Log10-transformed breadth and depth values were compared by one-way ANOVA with Sidak's multiple comparisons tests. What TCRdb holds here is the immuneACCESS table cut down to in-frame rearrangements. Part of the clones is not present; checked against another copy, under half of the missing clones reflect an unresolved V gene, and the others are unexplained. The V and J calls and clone size are taken from that table; D and trimming were inferred from the DNA. In all, the sample holds 150,000 to 200,000 clones, and 80% to 95% of those were seen once. Under 1.5% of the sample is taken by the ten largest.

This entry is derived from a study of T cell responses to AZD1222 COVID-19 vaccine (dated by TCRdb to the early 2020s). Background for the entire study: A total of more than 230 trial participants underwent TCR sequencing, of whom approximately 210 received two doses of AZD1222 and about 25 received two doses of the MenACWY control vaccine. Trial participants were enrolled by age into subgroups of 18-55, 56-69 and 70-plus years, and around 140, 26 and 57 TCR-sequenced participants, respectively, were included in these subgroups.

Findings and caveats that apply to the study as a whole: The whole spike protein was spanned by vaccine-associated CD4 TCRs, and dominant responses were seen in regions 160-218 and 743-854. Nearly half of unique spike-specific TCRs reportedly recognized epitopes outside regions mutated in the B.1.351 and B.1.1.7 variants. Only a handful of AZD1222 recipients were SARS-CoV-2 seropositive at baseline, limiting conclusions about previously exposed vaccinees. Because no samples from the day 14 peak response were available, repertoires could be characterized only after the peak T cell response. Participants were mostly white British, with more females than males. The authors suggested clonal diversity may have been underestimated. After two AZD1222 doses, both the breadth and the depth of spike-specific TCRs were significantly higher than at day 0 and than in MenACWY recipients. The 56-69-year group was small, and its depth increase did not reach significance, likely because of low power.

The sequenced sample was peripheral blood, obtained 28 days after the second AZD1222 dose. This clonotype was obtained from an adult who received the AZD1222 COVID-19 vaccine.

DNA sequence: TGCGCCAGCAGCCAAGACAGGCCCACAGATACGCAGTATTTT. This sequence encodes CASSQDRPTDTQYF. The chain joins TRBV5-1 to TRBJ2-3, and TRBD1 may be the D gene, going by 6 matching bases. V was cut back by 4 bases and J by 2 bases, leaving a gap of 11 bases between them. Looking up the germline V gene yields CDR1 SGHRS and CDR2 YFSETQ. The CDR3 covers 14 residues, taking in both the cysteine and the phenylalanine. The CDR3 DNA has 42 bases and is translated from base 1.